What follows is one T cell receptor beta chain and its context. This clone has only one observation. What this receptor recognizes is not known. No base quality values were provided; no much bigger clone lies one nucleotide off. This sample is drawn from a study of blood T cell repertoires in COVID-19 (dated by TCRdb to 2019 to 2021). Regarding the complete study: Samples from collaborators originated in the United States, Italy and Spain and spanned both the acute and convalescent phases of COVID-19. Samples were obtained from the ongoing ImmuneRACE study (first 160 participants) and from some 1,300 subjects provided by 6 global collaborators. Where available, HLA class I and class II types were taken from metadata supplied by the sample provider and were not determined by assay-based typing. The sample metadata nearly always contained a de-identified subject ID, COVID-19 status, age in years and sex. Deeply sampled blood TCRbeta repertoires from subjects exposed to, actively infected with, or recovered from COVID-19 were included in the dataset. The prospective study material was composed of cDNA or gDNA derived from T cells, B-cell-depleted T cells, or PBMCs. A freely available public database, intended as a resource for researchers studying the immune response to SARS-CoV-2, is where the repertoires were released.

CDR1 and CDR2 (LGHNA, YSLEER) derive from the germline V gene. The V end loses 0 bases and the J end loses 10 bases, and a stretch of 10 bases separates them. Counted from cysteine to phenylalanine, this CDR3 has 13 amino acids. The sequence is cut down to CDR3 DNA, 39 bases in frame from base 1. At one collaborating source in Seattle, patients were enrolled during active infection and were followed longitudinally through the course of disease. Each collaborating institution followed its own protocols to collect whole blood in K2EDTA tubes. For TCRbeta analysis, collaborators shipped samples as frozen whole blood, isolated PBMCs, or DNA extracted from either of those sample types. TCRbeta CDR3 regions were amplified from genomic DNA by means of the immunoSEQ Assay, a bias-controlled multiplex PCR. Per the source publication's procedure: The number of nucleated cells in each sample was estimated by amplification of reference gene primers within the assay. To quantify the absolute abundance of each unique TCRbeta CDR3 rearrangement, sequence reads were collapsed and filtered. Productive Simpson clonality was computed per sample as the square root of Simpson's diversity index over productive rearrangements. The table comes from immuneACCESS by way of TCRdb, which keeps in-frame sequences with V and J called. Part of the clones is missing from these tables; in studies checked, under half for an unresolved V gene and the rest for unknown reasons. V and J calls plus clone size are reproduced from that table; the DNA served to infer D and trimming. The sample table holds about 160,000 clones, of which 80% to 95% were seen once. The leading ten clones occupy 4.8% of the sample.

General findings and caveats noted by the study authors: The amount of clinical and demographic metadata varied by source and participant and was provided uncurated.

The source of this sequence is a man under 40 with COVID-19, enrolled during active disease. Sequenced sample: peripheral blood. The rearrangement joined TRBV4-3 to TRBJ2-1; the D gene is unclear. CDR3 reads: CASSQDGRGEQFF. The sequenced DNA: TGCGCCAGCAGCCAAGATGGAAGAGGAGAGCAGTTCTTC.